Listed here are 31 T cell receptor beta chains from one sample, sequenced in a study of OX40 agonist ivuxolimab in advanced cancers. Measured with immunoSEQ multiplex PCR; TCRdb has only the in-frame clones, and not every one. This table holds approximately 69,000 clones, nearly 90% found once. The source was CD4+ or CD8+ T cells sorted from blood, collected in a trial of the OX40 agonist ivuxolimab. These receptors were taken from an adult with an advanced solid tumor such as melanoma, head and neck, liver or kidney cancer.

This clone was picked up one time. This rearrangement joins TRBV14 to TRBJ2-3; TRBD2 matches 7 bases. The CDR3 loop spans 19 amino acids. Germline V gene lookup returns CDR1 SGHDN and CDR2 FVKESK. The V and J ends lost 0 bases and 0 bases, in that order; junction bases with no gene match: 12. CDR3 residues: CASSQDLPSGRPSTDTQYF. Here the CDR3 DNA reads TGTGCCAGCAGCCAAGATCTTCCTAGCGGAAGACCTAGCACAGATACGCAGTATTTT.

The chain couples TRBV11-2 to TRBJ2-3; D ambiguous. This CDR3 is built from 14 residues. V was trimmed by 4 bases and J by 2 bases, leaving 10 bases between them. Germline CDR1 and CDR2: SGHAT and FQNNGV. CDR3 DNA: TGTGCCAGCAGCTCCCGGACCTACACAGATACGCAGTATTTT. Translating gives CASSSRTYTDTQYF.

J is TRBJ2-2 and V is TRBV6-5, with 9 bases lining up with TRBD2. This CDR3 region has 15 residues. V trimming: 7 bases; J trimming: 4 bases; junction bases outside the gene matches: 7. Per the germline V gene, CDR1 is MNHEY and CDR2 is SVGAGI. The CDR3 protein is CASTEREVGTGELFF. DNA of the CDR3: TGTGCCAGCACGGAGCGGGAGGTCGGCACCGGGGAGCTGTTTTTT.

This chain connects TRBV29-1 to TRBJ1-4; the D gene is possibly TRBD1 (5 bases). The CDR3 extends over 13 amino acids. Between the trimmed V and J ends, which lost 6 bases and 5 bases, there was a span of 13 bases. Germline CDR1 and CDR2: SQVTM and ANQGSEA. CDR3 sequence (DNA): TGCAGCGTCGGAGGGGATTCCAATGAAAAACTGTTTTTT. Its protein is CSVGGDSNEKLFF.

The chain is built from TRBV11-3 and TRBJ2-7; TRBD1 agrees at 8 bases. Losses at the gene ends were 5 bases for V and 7 bases for J; bases not matched to a gene: 4. The CDR3 extends over 12 amino acids. Per germline, CDR1 SGHNT and CDR2 YENEEA. In DNA form, the CDR3 reads TGTGCCAGCAGCCCCAGGGGGCGTGAGCAGTACTTC. It yields the protein CASSPRGREQYF. The full variable domain, rest sourced from reference TRBV11-3 and TRBJ2-7, is EAGVVQSPRYKIIEKKQPVAFWCNPISGHNTLYWYLQNLGQGPELLIRYENEEAVDDSQLPKDRFSAERLKGVDSTLKIQPAELGDSAVYLCASSPRGREQYFGPGTRLTVT.

This chain connects TRBV5-4 to TRBJ2-7; tentatively, D is TRBD2 (5 bases). The V end lost 10 bases, the J end lost 4 bases, and 24 bases lay between the germline ends. CDR1 is SGHNT and CDR2 is YYREEE in the germline V gene (reference sequence). CDR3 length: 15 residues. CDR3 residues: CAFLKDGNRLYEQYF. CDR3 coding DNA: TGTGCCTTCCTCAAGGACGGGAACCGTCTTTACGAGCAGTACTTC.

The chain uses TRBV28 and TRBJ1-1; 8 bases match TRBD1. The CDR3 length is 13 residues. The V segment lost 6 bases and the J segment 7 bases; nucleotides outside the gene matches: 7. CDR1 and CDR2 (germline): MDHEN, SYDVKM. DNA of the CDR3: TGTGCCAGCAGATCAGACAGGGGTTTTGAAGCTTTCTTT. Translation gives CASRSDRGFEAFF.

CDR3 amino acids: CASTGLANYNEQFF. The DNA of the CDR3 is TGTGCCAGCACAGGACTAGCGAATTACAATGAGCAGTTCTTC. V and J are TRBV25-1 and TRBJ2-1; TRBD2 matches 9 bases. The CDR3 is 14 amino acids. Germline V gene lookup returns CDR1 MGHDK and CDR2 SYGVNS. The trim removed 7 bases at V and 4 bases at J, leaving 5 bases unmatched.

The chain employs TRBV5-4 and TRBJ1-2; D is ambiguous. Deletions cut 1 base from V and 3 bases from J, with 4 bases between. Germline CDR1 SGHNT, CDR2 YYREEE (reference sequence). The CDR3 extends over 12 amino acids. The CDR3 loop is CASSLTHYGYTF. DNA for the CDR3: TGTGCCAGCAGCTTGACCCACTATGGCTACACCTTC. The entire variable domain, with the rest obtained from reference TRBV5-4 and TRBJ1-2, is as follows: ETGVTQSPTHLIKTRGQQVTLRCSSQSGHNTVSWYQQALGQGPQFIFQYYREEENGRGNFPPRFSGLQFPNYSSELNVNALELDDSALYLCASSLTHYGYTFGSGTRLTVV.

The chain employs TRBV7-2 and TRBJ2-5, with D maybe TRBD1 (5 bases). The J call could be wrong; TRBJ2-7 is a better fit for the DNA end. The CDR3 is 15 residues long. The germline gives CDR1 SGHTA, CDR2 FQGNSA. The CDR3 coding sequence is TGTGCCAGCAGCCTGCTGAGTCTGCAGGGCTACGAGCAGTACTTC. It is translated as CASSLLSLQGYEQYF.

CDR3 protein: CASSLGRINEKLFF. CDR3 sequence (DNA): TGTGCCAGCAGCTTAGGGCGGATAAATGAAAAACTGTTTTTT. This sequence joins TRBV11-2 and TRBJ1-4; D is unclear. CDR1 and CDR2 (germline): SGHAT, FQNNGV. Trimming removed 1 base from V and 5 bases from J, with 8 bases in between. This CDR3 comprises 14 residues.

V is TRBV21-1 and J is TRBJ2-3; TRBD2 is the table's D call, not checked against the DNA. TRBV21-1 is recorded as a pseudogene. This CDR3 is built from 19 residues. The CDR3 is CASSKVYGAVAGLSDTQYF. CDR3 bases: TGTGCCAGCAGCAAAGTGTATGGGGCGGTAGCGGGATTGTCAGATACGCAGTATTTT.

This chain links TRBV19 with TRBJ1-2, with D hard to call. This CDR3 region has 14 residues. V lost 3 bases to trimming and J lost 0 bases, with 8 bases between them. The germline CDR1 and CDR2 sequences are LNHDA and SQIVND (reference sequence). This CDR3 is CASSIRPSNYGYTF. CDR3 nucleotides: TGTGCCAGTAGTATCAGGCCATCTAACTATGGCTACACCTTC.

The chain recombines TRBV15 with TRBJ1-4; D is perhaps TRBD1 (5 bases). The CDR3 consists of 15 residues. Trimming removed 2 bases at V and 3 bases at J, with 10 bases between. Per the germline V gene, CDR1 is LNHNV and CDR2 is YYDKDF (reference sequence). DNA for the CDR3: TGTGCCACCAGCAGACGATCACAGGCTAATGAAAAACTGTTTTTT. Translated: CATSRRSQANEKLFF. The whole variable domain, remainder taken from reference TRBV15 and TRBJ1-4, is DAMVIQNPRYQVTQFGKPVTLSCSQTLNHNVMYWYQQKSSQAPKLLFHYYDKDFNNEADTPDNFQSRRPNTSFCFLDIRSPGLGDTAMYLCATSRRSQANEKLFFGSGTQLSVL.

The rearrangement uses TRBV7-2 and TRBJ2-5, with TRBD2 identical over 7 bases. The CDR3 is made up of 16 amino acids. V was pared by 5 bases and J by 2 bases, with 11 bases of the junction left unmatched. Germline CDR1 SGHTA, CDR2 FQGNSA. The CDR3 sequence: CASSPRGKRGQETQYF. The CDR3 DNA is TGTGCCAGCAGCCCCCGGGGAAAGCGGGGACAAGAGACCCAGTACTTC.

V is TRBV19 and J is TRBJ1-2; D is perhaps TRBD1 (5 bases). V was clipped by 7 bases and J by 4 bases, with 13 bases between them. Germline V gives CDR1 LNHDA, CDR2 SQIVND (reference sequence). The CDR3 consists of 13 residues. CDR3 protein: CASIPGPGYGYTF. CDR3 DNA sequence: TGTGCCAGTATTCCGGGACCCGGCTATGGCTACACCTTC.

The rearrangement joins TRBV6-5 to TRBJ2-1; possibly TRBD2 for D (5 bases). Deletions cut 2 bases from V and 7 bases from J, with 12 bases between. CDR1 MNHEY and CDR2 SVGAGI come from the germline V gene. The CDR3 has 14 amino acids. CDR3 coding DNA: TGTGCCAGCAGTTACGTGGTCGGGAAAAATGAGCAGTTCTTC. Translation: CASSYVVGKNEQFF.

The J gene is TRBJ2-7, the V gene TRBV2, with D unresolved. V lost 5 bases and J 4 bases, leaving 15 bases between the germline ends. The germline gives CDR1 SNHLY, CDR2 FYNNEI. The CDR3 totals 14 residues. The CDR3 loop is CASSRSYLRYEQYF. The CDR3 DNA sequence: TGTGCCAGCAGTCGCTCCTACCTCCGATACGAGCAGTACTTC. The full variable domain, its missing parts supplied by reference TRBV2 and TRBJ2-7, is EPEVTQTPSHQVTQMGQEVILRCVPISNHLYFYWYRQILGQKVEFLVSFYNNEISEKSEIFDDQFSVERPDGSNFTLKIRSTKLEDSAMYFCASSRSYLRYEQYFGPGTRLTVT.

The chain uses TRBV6-6 and TRBJ2-5; TRBD2 aligns across 9 bases. The assigned J gene may be wrong: the sequence end matches TRBJ2-7 better. This CDR3 has 15 amino acids. Germline assignment: CDR1 MNHNY and CDR2 SVGAGI (reference sequence). The CDR3 DNA is TGTGCCAGCAGCCGGACTAGCGCCAGCTCCTACGAGCAGTACTTC. It encodes CASSRTSASSYEQYF.

The chain carries TRBV27 and TRBJ2-7; 9 nucleotides match TRBD1. The CDR3 extends over 15 amino acids. The trim removed 6 bases at V and 2 bases at J, leaving 8 bases unmatched. CDR1 is MNHEY and CDR2 is SMNVEV in the germline V gene (reference sequence). CDR3 DNA: TGTGCCAGCAGGTCCGGGACAGGGCGCACCTACGAGCAGTACTTC. It is translated as CASRSGTGRTYEQYF.

The rearrangement uses TRBV4-2 and TRBJ2-7; 7 nucleotides match TRBD1. The length of the CDR3 is 16 residues. Germline lookup yields CDR1 LGHNA and CDR2 YNFKEQ. J lost 3 bases, V lost 1 base, and 9 bases had no gene match. The chain's CDR3 is CASSQGPGQRYYEQYF. CDR3 DNA sequence: TGTGCCAGCAGCCAAGGACCGGGACAGCGGTACTACGAGCAGTACTTC.

The chain joins TRBV5-4 to TRBJ1-2, with 7 bases aligning to TRBD1. With V trimmed by 3 bases and J by 3 bases, 5 bases remained unmatched. The germline CDR1 and CDR2 sequences are SGHNT and YYREEE (reference sequence). The CDR3 covers 14 residues. CDR3 sequence reads: CASSSRGLDYGYTF. CDR3 nucleotide sequence: TGTGCCAGCAGCTCCAGGGGGTTGGACTATGGCTACACCTTC.

The chain recombines TRBV6-6 with TRBJ2-3; 9 bases fit TRBD1. V lost 6 bases, J lost 3 bases, and 7 bases stayed unmatched. Germline V CDR1 and CDR2: MNHNY, SVGAGI (reference sequence). This CDR3 contains 15 residues. The CDR3 region is CASRADRGDTDTQYF. The CDR3 nucleotides are TGTGCCAGCAGAGCAGACAGGGGGGATACAGATACGCAGTATTTT.

This clone was picked up one time. This chain uses TRBV6-5 with TRBJ1-5; TRBD1 matches at 7 bases. Germline CDR1 is MNHEY and CDR2 is SVGAGI. The CDR3 contains 14 residues. V lost 8 bases, J lost 4 bases, and 8 bases stayed unmatched. DNA for the CDR3: TGTGCCAGCGGAAACAGGGGCGCGAATCAGCCCCAGCATTTT. Translation gives CASGNRGANQPQHF.

The chain is built from TRBV4-3 and TRBJ1-6; D not resolved. Trimming took 0 bases from V and 5 from J, leaving 8 bases between them. Germline V gene data show CDR1 as LGHNA and CDR2 as YSLEER. The CDR3 loop spans 15 amino acids. CDR3 sequence reads: CASSQDTANNSPLHF. The CDR3 DNA reads TGCGCCAGCAGCCAAGATACAGCCAATAATTCACCCCTCCACTTT.

The chain is built from TRBV7-9 and TRBJ1-4; perhaps TRBD1 as D (6 bases). The CDR3 extends over 15 amino acids. The V end lost 1 base, the J end lost 5 bases, and 11 bases lay between the germline ends. Germline CDR1 reads SEHNR; CDR2 reads FQNEAQ (reference sequence). The CDR3 spells CASSLGTGKNEKLFF. The CDR3 region has the DNA TGTGCCAGCAGCTTAGGAACAGGGAAGAATGAAAAACTGTTTTTT.

The V call is TRBV4-1, the J call TRBJ2-6; D gene unclear. The CDR3 covers 16 residues. CDR1 and CDR2 from the germline V gene are MGHRA and YSYEKL. Trimming removed 0 bases from V and 0 bases from J, with 6 bases in between. CDR3 loop: CASSQDPNSGANVLTF. CDR3 nucleotide sequence: TGCGCCAGCAGCCAAGATCCCAACTCTGGGGCCAACGTCCTGACTTTC.

The rearrangement uses TRBV11-2 and TRBJ1-1, with D possibly TRBD1 on 5 matching bases. The CDR3 loop spans 15 amino acids. Germline V gene data show CDR1 as SGHAT and CDR2 as FQNNGV. Trimming removed 2 bases from V and 4 bases from J, with 14 bases in between. CDR3 sequence (DNA): TGTGCCAGCAGCTTACGCCGAACGGGGGGCACTGAAGCTTTCTTT. Its protein product is CASSLRRTGGTEAFF.

The V and J genes are TRBV5-5 and TRBJ1-5; TRBD1 matches at 8 bases. Looked up from germline, CDR1 is SGHKS and CDR2 is YYEKEE (reference sequence). The CDR3 is 15 amino acids. J lost 5 bases, V lost 4 bases, and 8 bases had no gene match. For the CDR3, the DNA is TGTGCCAGCAGCGTAACAGGACAGGGCTATCAGCCCCAGCATTTT. It specifies CASSVTGQGYQPQHF.

The chain joins TRBV5-1 to TRBJ2-7, with 7 bases matching TRBD1. Trimming removed 4 bases from V and 4 bases from J; junction bases left unmatched: 5. Germline V gene lookup returns CDR1 SGHRS and CDR2 YFSETQ. The CDR3 sequence is 13 residues long. Here the CDR3 DNA reads TGCGCCAGCAGCACACAGGGGAAGTACGAGCAGTACTTC. It translates to CASSTQGKYEQYF.

This chain connects TRBV4-1 to TRBJ1-5; a weak D match, TRBD1 (5 bases). Germline assignment: CDR1 MGHRA and CDR2 YSYEKL. This CDR3 contains 15 residues. V lost 3 bases, J lost 0 bases, and 9 bases lay in between. The CDR3 DNA reads TGCGCCAGCAGCCAGGGGCAGGTTAGCAATCAGCCCCAGCATTTT. Its translation: CASSQGQVSNQPQHF.